The present T cell receptor (beta chain) was sequenced within a study of T cell repertoires in cytomegalovirus infection. MiXCR, applied by TCRdb to the reads, yields one record per CDR3 protein. This sample has approximately 730,000 distinct CDR3 sequences, with about 29% found just once. A remark on this clonotype: The target antigen is unknown.

V was pared by 11 bases and J by 2 bases, with 9 bases between. The CDR3 spans 11 residues. The germline gives CDR1 MNHNY, CDR2 SVGAGI (reference sequence). This clonotype originated in a human donor in good health (CMV status not recorded). Some clones in this sample may be carry-over from other donors' samples. The specimen comprised cultured CD8+ T cells from PBMCs, sampled from culture after CMV antigen stimulation. The chain combines TRBV6-6 with TRBJ2-5, with D unresolved. CDR3 nucleotide sequence: TGTGCCGTGGCGATACAAGAGACCCAGTACTTC. Protein sequence: CAVAIQETQYF.